The 5 T cell receptor beta chains in this list originate from one sample, sequenced in a study of OX40 agonist ivuxolimab in advanced cancers. Generated by immunoSEQ multiplex PCR, the TCRdb table keeps only in-frame clones and is missing some. Of 45,000 to 65,000 clones listed, 82% are singletons. Specimen: CD4+ or CD8+ T cells sorted from blood, collected in a trial of the OX40 agonist ivuxolimab. All receptors come from an adult with an advanced solid tumor such as melanoma, head and neck, liver or kidney cancer.

The chain employs TRBV2 and TRBJ1-1; 7 bases agree with TRBD1. The CDR3 covers 14 residues. With 6 bases clipped from V and 1 base from J, the junction kept 5 bases outside the gene matches. The germline V gene has CDR1 SNHLY and CDR2 FYNNEI. CDR3 nucleotide sequence: TGTGCCAGCAGGCAGGGGGGCTCGAACACTGAAGCTTTCTTT. This sequence encodes CASRQGGSNTEAFF.

The V and J genes are TRBV5-1 and TRBJ2-3; D remains ambiguous. V was trimmed by 0 bases and J by 0 bases, leaving 11 bases between them. This CDR3 has 16 residues. Germline lookup yields CDR1 SGHRS and CDR2 YFSETQ. The CDR3 sequence is CASSLGAVFSTDTQYF. The CDR3 DNA reads TGCGCCAGCAGCTTGGGGGCGGTCTTTAGCACAGATACGCAGTATTTT.

J is TRBJ2-7 and V is TRBV6-1, with 8 nucleotides matching TRBD1. This CDR3 region has 14 residues. CDR1 MNHNS and CDR2 SASEGT come from the germline V gene. Losses at the gene ends were 4 bases for V and 2 bases for J; bases not matched to a gene: 4. The CDR3, as DNA: TGTGCCAGCAGTGGAGACAGGGGCCCCTACGAGCAGTACTTC. Translated: CASSGDRGPYEQYF.

The V and J genes are TRBV5-5 and TRBJ2-7; tentative D call: TRBD2 (6 bases). Trimming shortened V by 2 bases and J by 2 bases, and 17 bases separated the two germline ends. This CDR3 comprises 16 residues. CDR1 is SGHKS and CDR2 is YYEKEE in the germline V gene (reference sequence). The CDR3 protein is CASSFRTGGTPYEQYF. In DNA, the CDR3 is TGTGCCAGCAGCTTCAGGACCGGAGGGACCCCCTACGAGCAGTACTTC.

V is TRBV14 and J is TRBJ2-7; a possible D gene is TRBD2 (6 bases). This CDR3 is built from 13 residues. In germline, CDR1 is SGHDN, CDR2 FVKESK. V was trimmed by 3 bases and J by 4 bases, leaving 10 bases between them. In DNA, the CDR3 is TGTGCCAGCAGCCAGGGGGGAGGATACGAGCAGTACTTC. The encoded protein is CASSQGGGYEQYF.